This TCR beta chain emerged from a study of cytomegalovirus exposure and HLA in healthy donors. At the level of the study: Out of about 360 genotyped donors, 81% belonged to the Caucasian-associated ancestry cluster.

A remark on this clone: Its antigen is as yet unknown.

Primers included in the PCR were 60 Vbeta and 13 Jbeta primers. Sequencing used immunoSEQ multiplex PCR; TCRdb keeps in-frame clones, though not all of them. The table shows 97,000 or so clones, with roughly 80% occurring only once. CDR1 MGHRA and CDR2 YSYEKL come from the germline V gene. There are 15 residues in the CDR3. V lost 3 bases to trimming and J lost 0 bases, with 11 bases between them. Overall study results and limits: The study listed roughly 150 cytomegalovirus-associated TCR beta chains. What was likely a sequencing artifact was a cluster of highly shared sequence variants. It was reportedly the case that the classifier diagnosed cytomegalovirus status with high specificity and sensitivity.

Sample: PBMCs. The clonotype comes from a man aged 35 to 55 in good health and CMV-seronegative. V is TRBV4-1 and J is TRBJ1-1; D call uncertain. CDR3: CASSHVQIMNTEAFF. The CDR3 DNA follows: TGCGCCAGCAGCCATGTACAGATCATGAACACTGAAGCTTTCTTT.